The following is a T cell receptor beta chain sequence with its context. Assay: immunoSEQ multiplex PCR; the TCRdb copy retains only in-frame clones and omits some. This repertoire shows just over 55,000 clones, around 93% found once; its top ten account for 3% to 4%. This record belongs to a study of T cell changes during pregnancy in multiple sclerosis. J was trimmed by 4 bases and V by 2 bases; bases with no gene match: 9. CDR1 and CDR2 (germline): MNHNY, SVGAGI (reference sequence). The CDR3 has 16 amino acids. V and J are TRBV6-6 and TRBJ2-7; 9 bases align to TRBD1. The source of this sequence is a female donor in good health, enrolled as a control in a pregnancy study. Sequencing used peripheral blood, obtained after pregnancy. This chain's CDR3 is CASSYPGTGRGYEQYF. As DNA, the CDR3 is TGTGCCAGCAGTTACCCAGGGACAGGGCGTGGTTACGAGCAGTACTTC.